This TCR beta chain was sequenced for a study of cytomegalovirus exposure and HLA in healthy donors. The protocol was immunoSEQ multiplex PCR, while the TCRdb copy is restricted to in-frame clones and leaves out a portion. There are roughly 120,000 clones in the sample; roughly 86% occur only once, and roughly 2.2% lies in the top ten. V dropped 2 bases and J dropped 2; count of bases not matched to a gene: 8. CDR1 SGHAT and CDR2 FQNNGV come from the germline V gene. The CDR3 length is 18 residues. The specimen was PBMCs. The chain recombines TRBV11-2 with TRBJ2-7; TRBD2 matches at 14 bases. This TCR came from a woman between 18 and 29 years old in good health and CMV-seronegative. The CDR3 spells CASSLKTGTSGSPYEQYF. In nucleotides, the CDR3 is TGTGCCAGCAGCTTAAAAACCGGGACTAGCGGGAGTCCCTACGAGCAGTACTTC.